This T cell receptor (beta chain) came from a study of human CD8 memory T cell subsets. Study conclusions and caveats: Among T cells, stem-like memory and precursor exhausted subsets showed similarly high diversity, unlike effector memory cells.

Duplicate vials holding 150,000 sorted CD8+ T cells per subset yielded the RNA. Turning to this clonotype: Its antigen is not known.

Scientists made TCR beta libraries using UMI-labeled 5' RACE. TCRdb reanalyzed the 5' RACE reads, giving one entry per CDR3 protein sequence and no DNA. The listing records 9,500 to 11,000 distinct CDR3 sequences. In germline, CDR1 is SGHRS, CDR2 YFSETQ. The CDR3 runs to 14 residues. The material sequenced was CD8+ T cells from PBMCs. V usage is TRBV5-1 and J usage is TRBJ1-1; TCRdb designates TRBD1, a call that cannot be tested without DNA. This TCR was recovered from a human donor in good health. The CDR3 loop is CASSRRGVGTEAFF.